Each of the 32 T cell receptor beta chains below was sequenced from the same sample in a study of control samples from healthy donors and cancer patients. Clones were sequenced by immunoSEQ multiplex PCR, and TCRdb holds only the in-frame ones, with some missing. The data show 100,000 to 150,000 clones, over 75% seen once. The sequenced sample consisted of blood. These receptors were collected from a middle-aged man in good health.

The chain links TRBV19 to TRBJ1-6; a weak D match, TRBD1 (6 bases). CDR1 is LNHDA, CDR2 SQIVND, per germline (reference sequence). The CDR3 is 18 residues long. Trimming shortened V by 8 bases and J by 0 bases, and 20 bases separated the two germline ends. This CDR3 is CASFLSGHPSSYNSPLHF. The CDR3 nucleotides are TGTGCCAGTTTTCTATCGGGACACCCGTCCTCCTATAATTCACCCCTCCACTTT.

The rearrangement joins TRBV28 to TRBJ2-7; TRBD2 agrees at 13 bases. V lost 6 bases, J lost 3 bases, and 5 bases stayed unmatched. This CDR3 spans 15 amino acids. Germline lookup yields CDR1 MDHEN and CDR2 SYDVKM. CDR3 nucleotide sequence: TGTGCCAGCAGCAAACTAGCGGGGGGGATCTACGAGCAGTACTTC. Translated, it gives CASSKLAGGIYEQYF.

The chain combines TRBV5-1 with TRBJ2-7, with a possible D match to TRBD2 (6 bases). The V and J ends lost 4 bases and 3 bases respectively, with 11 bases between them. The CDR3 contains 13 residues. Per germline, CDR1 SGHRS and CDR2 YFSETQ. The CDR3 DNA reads TGCGCCAGCAGCGCGGGACTCGACTACGAGCAGTACTTC. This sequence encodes CASSAGLDYEQYF.

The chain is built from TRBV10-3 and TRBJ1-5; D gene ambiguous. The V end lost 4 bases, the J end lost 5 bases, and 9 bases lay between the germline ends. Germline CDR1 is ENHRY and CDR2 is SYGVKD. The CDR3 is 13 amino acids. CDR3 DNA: TGTGCCATCAGTGTGACAACTGATCAGCCCCAGCATTTT. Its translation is CAISVTTDQPQHF.

The CDR3 loop reads CASSLRGKLFF. DNA of the CDR3: TGTGCCAGCAGTTTGAGGGGAAAACTGTTTTTT. The chain uses TRBV12-3 or TRBV12-4 and TRBJ1-4; weak D call: TRBD1 (5 bases). CDR3 length equals 11 residues. V lost 3 bases and J lost 10, with 6 bases in between.

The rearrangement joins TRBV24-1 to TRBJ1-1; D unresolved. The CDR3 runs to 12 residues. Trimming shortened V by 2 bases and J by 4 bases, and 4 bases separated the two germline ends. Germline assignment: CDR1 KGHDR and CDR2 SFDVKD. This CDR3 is CATSDSLTEAFF. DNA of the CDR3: TGTGCCACCAGTGATTCCCTCACTGAAGCTTTCTTT.

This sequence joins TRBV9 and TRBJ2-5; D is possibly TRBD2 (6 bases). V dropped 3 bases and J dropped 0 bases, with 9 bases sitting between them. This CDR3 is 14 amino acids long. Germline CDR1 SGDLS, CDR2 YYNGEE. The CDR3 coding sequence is TGTGCCAGCAGCGCCGGAGGGGACCAAGAGACCCAGTACTTC. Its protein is CASSAGGDQETQYF.

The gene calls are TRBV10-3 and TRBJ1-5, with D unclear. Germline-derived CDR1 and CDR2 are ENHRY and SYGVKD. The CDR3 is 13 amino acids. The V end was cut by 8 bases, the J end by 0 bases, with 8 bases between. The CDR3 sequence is CAIGQYSNQPQHF. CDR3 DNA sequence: TGTGCCATCGGTCAGTATAGCAATCAGCCCCAGCATTTT.

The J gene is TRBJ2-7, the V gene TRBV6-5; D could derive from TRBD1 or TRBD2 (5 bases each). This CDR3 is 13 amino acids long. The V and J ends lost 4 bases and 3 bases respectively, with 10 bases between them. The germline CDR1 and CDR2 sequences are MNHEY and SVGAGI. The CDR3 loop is CASSWDRLYEQYF. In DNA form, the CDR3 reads TGTGCCAGCAGTTGGGACCGCCTCTACGAGCAGTACTTC.

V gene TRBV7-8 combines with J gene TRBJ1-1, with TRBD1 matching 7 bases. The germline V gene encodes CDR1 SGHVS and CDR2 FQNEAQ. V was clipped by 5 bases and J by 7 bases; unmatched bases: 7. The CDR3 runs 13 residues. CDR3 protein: CASSAGGLYEAFF. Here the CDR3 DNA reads TGTGCCAGCAGCGCAGGGGGACTCTATGAAGCTTTCTTT.

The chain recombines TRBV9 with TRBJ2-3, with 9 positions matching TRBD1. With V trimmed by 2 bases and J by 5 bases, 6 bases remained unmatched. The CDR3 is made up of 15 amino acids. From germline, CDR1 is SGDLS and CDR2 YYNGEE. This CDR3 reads CASSVGQGKLDTQYF. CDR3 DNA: TGTGCCAGCAGCGTCGGACAGGGGAAGTTAGATACGCAGTATTTT.

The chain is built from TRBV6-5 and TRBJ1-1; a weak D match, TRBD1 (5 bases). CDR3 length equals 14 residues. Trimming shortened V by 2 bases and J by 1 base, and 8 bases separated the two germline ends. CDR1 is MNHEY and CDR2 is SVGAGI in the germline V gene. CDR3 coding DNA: TGTGCCAGCAGTTACACAGGACCGAACACTGAAGCTTTCTTT. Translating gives CASSYTGPNTEAFF.

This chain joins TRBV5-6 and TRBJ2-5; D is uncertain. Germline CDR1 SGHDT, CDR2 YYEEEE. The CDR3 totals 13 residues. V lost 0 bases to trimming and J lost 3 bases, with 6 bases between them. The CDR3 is CASSLVLEETQYF. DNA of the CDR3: TGTGCCAGCAGCTTGGTGCTCGAAGAGACCCAGTACTTC.

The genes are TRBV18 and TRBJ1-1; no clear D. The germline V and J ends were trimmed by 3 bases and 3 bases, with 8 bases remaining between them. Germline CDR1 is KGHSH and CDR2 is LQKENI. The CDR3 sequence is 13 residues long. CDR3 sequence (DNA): TGTGCCAGCTCACCCAGGTCGGACACTGAAGCTTTCTTT. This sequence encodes CASSPRSDTEAFF.

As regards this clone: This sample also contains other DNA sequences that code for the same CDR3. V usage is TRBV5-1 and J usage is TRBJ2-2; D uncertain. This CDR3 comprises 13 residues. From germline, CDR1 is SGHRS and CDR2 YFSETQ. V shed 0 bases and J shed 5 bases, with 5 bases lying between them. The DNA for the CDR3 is TGCGCCAGCAGCTTGGGGGATACCGGGGAGCTGTTTTTT. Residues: CASSLGDTGELFF.

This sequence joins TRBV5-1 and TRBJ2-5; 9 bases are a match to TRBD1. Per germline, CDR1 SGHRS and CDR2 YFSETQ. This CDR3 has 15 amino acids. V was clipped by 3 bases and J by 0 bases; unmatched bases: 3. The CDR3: CASSSGQGNQETQYF. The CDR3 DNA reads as TGCGCCAGCAGCTCGGGACAGGGTAACCAAGAGACCCAGTACTTC. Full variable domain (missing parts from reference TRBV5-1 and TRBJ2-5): KAGVTQTPRYLIKTRGQQVTLSCSPISGHRSVSWYQQTPGQGLQFLFEYFSETQRNKGNFPGRFSGRQFSNSRSEMNVSTLELGDSALYLCASSSGQGNQETQYFGPGTRLLVL.

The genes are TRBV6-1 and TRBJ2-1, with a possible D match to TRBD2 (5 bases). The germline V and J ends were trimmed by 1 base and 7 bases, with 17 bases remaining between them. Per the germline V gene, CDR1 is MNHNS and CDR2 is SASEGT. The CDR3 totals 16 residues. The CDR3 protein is CASSEVGGGTLNEQFF. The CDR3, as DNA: TGTGCCAGCAGTGAAGTAGGAGGCGGAACCCTTAATGAGCAGTTCTTC.

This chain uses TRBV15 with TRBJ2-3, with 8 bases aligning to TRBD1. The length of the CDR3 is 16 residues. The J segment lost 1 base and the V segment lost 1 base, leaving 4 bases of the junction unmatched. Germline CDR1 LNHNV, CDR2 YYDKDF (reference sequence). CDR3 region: CATSRAGGQGTDTQYF. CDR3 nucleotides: TGTGCCACCAGCAGAGCCGGGGGACAGGGCACAGATACGCAGTATTTT.

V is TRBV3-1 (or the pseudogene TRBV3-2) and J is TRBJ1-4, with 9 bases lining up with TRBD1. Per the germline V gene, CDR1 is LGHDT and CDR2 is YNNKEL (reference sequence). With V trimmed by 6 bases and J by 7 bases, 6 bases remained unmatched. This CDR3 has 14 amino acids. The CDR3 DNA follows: TGTGCCAGCAGAAACAGGGGGCAGGGTGAAAAACTGTTTTTT. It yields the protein CASRNRGQGEKLFF.

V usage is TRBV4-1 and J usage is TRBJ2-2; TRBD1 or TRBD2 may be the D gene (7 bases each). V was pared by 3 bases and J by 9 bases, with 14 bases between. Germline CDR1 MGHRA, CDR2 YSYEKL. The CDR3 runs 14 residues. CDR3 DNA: TGCGCCAGCAGCCAGGGGGGGACAGCCCGGGAGCTGTTTTTT. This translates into CASSQGGTARELFF.

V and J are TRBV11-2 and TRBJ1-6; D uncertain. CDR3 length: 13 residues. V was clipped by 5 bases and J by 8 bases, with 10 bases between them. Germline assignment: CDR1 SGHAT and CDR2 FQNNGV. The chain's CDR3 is CASSLIDYSPLHF. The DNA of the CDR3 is TGTGCCAGCAGCCTCATAGACTATTCACCCCTCCACTTT.

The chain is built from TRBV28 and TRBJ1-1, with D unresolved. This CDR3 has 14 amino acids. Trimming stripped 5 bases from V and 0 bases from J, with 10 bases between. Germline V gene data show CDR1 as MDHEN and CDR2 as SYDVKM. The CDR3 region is CASSPGGMNTEAFF. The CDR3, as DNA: TGTGCCAGCAGTCCCGGAGGCATGAACACTGAAGCTTTCTTT. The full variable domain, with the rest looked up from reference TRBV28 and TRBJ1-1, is DVKVTQSSRYLVKRTGEKVFLECVQDMDHENMFWYRQDPGLGLRLIYFSYDVKMKEKGDIPEGYSVSREKKERFSLILESASTNQTSMYLCASSPGGMNTEAFFGQGTRLTVV.

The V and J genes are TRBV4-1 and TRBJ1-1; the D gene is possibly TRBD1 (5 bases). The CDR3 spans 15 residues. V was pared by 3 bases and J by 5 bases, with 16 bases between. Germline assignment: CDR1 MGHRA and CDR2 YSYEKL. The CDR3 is CASSHPRTGGTEAFF. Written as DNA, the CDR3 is TGCGCCAGCAGCCATCCCCGAACGGGGGGGACTGAAGCTTTCTTT.

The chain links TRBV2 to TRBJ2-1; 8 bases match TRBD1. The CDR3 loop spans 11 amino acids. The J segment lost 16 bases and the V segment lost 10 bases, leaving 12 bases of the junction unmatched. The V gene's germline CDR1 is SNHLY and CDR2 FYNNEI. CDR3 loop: CATTGGTAFFF. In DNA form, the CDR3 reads TGTGCCACCACAGGGGGGACAGCCTTTTTCTTC.

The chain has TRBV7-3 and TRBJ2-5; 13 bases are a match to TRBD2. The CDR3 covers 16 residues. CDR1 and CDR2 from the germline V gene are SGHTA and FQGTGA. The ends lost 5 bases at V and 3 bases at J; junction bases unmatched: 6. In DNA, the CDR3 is TGTGCCAGCAGCCCCATAGGACTAGCGGGGGAAGAGACCCAGTACTTC. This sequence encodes CASSPIGLAGEETQYF. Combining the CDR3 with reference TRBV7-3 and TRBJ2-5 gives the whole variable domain GAGVSQTPSNKVTEKGKYVELRCDPISGHTALYWYRQSLGQGPEFLIYFQGTGAADDSGLPNDRFFAVRPEGSVSTLKIQRTERGDSAVYLCASSPIGLAGEETQYFGPGTRLLVL.

The CDR3 DNA sequence: TGTGCCAGCAGGGGACGGAACACCGGGGAGCTGTTTTTT. Residues: CASRGRNTGELFF. J is TRBJ2-2 and V is TRBV19; TRBD1 is a possible D gene (6 bases). Germline CDR1 is LNHDA and CDR2 is SQIVND (reference sequence). CDR3 length equals 13 residues. With 9 bases removed from V and 1 base from J, the gap between germline ends came to 9 bases. The entire variable domain, with the rest obtained from reference TRBV19 and TRBJ2-2, is as follows: DGGITQSPKYLFRKEGQNVTLSCEQNLNHDAMYWYRQDPGQGLRLIYYSQIVNDFQKGDIAEGYSVSREKKESFPLTVTSAQKNPTAFYLCASRGRNTGELFFGEGSRLTVL.

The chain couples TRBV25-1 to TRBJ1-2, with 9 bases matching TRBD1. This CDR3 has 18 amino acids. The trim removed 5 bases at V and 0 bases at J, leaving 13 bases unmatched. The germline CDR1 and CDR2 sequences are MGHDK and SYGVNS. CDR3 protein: CASSTFEGTGKANYGYTF. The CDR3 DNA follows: TGTGCCAGCAGTACCTTCGAGGGGACAGGGAAAGCTAACTATGGCTACACCTTC.

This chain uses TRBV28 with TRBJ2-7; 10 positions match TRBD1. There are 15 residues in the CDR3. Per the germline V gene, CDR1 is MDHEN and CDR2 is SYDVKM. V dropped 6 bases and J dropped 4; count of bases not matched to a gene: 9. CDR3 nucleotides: TGTGCCAGCAGCCCTGGGGGACAGGGGCGGTACGAGCAGTACTTC. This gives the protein CASSPGGQGRYEQYF.

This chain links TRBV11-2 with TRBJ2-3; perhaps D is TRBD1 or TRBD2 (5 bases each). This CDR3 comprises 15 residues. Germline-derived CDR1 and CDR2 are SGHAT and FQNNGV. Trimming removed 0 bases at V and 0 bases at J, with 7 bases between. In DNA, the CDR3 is TGTGCCAGCAGCTTAGACGGGGCTAGCACAGATACGCAGTATTTT. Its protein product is CASSLDGASTDTQYF.

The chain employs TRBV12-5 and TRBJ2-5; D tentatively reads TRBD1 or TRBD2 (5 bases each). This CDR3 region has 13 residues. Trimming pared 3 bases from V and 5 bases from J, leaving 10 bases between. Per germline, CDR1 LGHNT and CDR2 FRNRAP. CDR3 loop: CASGLRDGETQYF. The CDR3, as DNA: TGTGCTAGTGGTTTACGGGACGGCGAGACCCAGTACTTC.

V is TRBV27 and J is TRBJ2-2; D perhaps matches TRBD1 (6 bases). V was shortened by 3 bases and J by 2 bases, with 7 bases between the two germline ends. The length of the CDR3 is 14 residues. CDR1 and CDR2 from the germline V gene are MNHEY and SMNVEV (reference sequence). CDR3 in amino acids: CASSLGQNTGELFF. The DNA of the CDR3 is TGTGCCAGCAGTTTGGGACAAAACACCGGGGAGCTGTTTTTT.

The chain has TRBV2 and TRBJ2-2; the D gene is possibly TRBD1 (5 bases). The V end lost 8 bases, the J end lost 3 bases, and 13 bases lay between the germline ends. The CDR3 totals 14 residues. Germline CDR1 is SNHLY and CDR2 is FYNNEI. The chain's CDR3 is CASSLLGHTGELFF. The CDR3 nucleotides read TGTGCCAGCTCCCTCTTGGGGCACACCGGGGAGCTGTTTTTT.